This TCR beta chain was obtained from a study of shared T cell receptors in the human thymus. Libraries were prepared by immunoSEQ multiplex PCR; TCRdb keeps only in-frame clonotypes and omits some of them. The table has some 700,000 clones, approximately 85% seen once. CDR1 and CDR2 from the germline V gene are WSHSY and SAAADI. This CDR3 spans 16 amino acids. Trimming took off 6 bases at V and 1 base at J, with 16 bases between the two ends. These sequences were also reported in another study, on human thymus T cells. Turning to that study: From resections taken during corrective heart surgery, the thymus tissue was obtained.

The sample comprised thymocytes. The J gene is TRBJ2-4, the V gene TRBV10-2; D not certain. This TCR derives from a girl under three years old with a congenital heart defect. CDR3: CASSQTARLAKNIQYF. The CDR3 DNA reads TGCGCCAGCAGCCAAACCGCCCGACTGGCCAAAAACATTCAGTACTTC.